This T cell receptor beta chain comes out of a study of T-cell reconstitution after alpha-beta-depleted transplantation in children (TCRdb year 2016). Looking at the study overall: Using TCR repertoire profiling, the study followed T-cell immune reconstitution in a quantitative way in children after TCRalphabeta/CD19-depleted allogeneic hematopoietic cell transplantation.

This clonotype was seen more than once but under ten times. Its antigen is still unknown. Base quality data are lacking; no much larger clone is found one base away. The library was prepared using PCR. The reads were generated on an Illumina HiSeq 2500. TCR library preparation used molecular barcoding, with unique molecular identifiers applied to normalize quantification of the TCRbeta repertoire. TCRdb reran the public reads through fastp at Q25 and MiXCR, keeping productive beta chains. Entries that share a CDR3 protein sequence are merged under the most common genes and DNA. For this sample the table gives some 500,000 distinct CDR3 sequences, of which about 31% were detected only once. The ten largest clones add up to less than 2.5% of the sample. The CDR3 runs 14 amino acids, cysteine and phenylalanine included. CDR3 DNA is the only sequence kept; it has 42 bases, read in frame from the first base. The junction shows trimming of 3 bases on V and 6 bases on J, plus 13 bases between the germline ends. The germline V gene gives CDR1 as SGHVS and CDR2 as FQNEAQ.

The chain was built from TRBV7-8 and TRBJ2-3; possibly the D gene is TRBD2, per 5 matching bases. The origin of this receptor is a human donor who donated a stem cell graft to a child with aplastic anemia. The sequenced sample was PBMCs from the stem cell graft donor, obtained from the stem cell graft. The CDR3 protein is CASSFKLDDDTQYF. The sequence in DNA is TGTGCCAGCAGCTTCAAACTAGATGACGATACGCAGTATTTT. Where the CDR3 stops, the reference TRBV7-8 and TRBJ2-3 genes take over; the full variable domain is GAGVSQSPRYKVAKRGQDVALRCDPISGHVSLFWYQQALGQGPEFLTYFQNEAQLDKSGLPSDRFFAERPEGSVSTLKIQRTQQEDSAVYLCASSFKLDDDTQYFGPGTRLTVL.